This T cell receptor beta chain was obtained from a study of identical twins (dated by TCRdb to about 2016). General notes on the study: TCR alpha and beta repertoires from monozygotic twins, unrelated adults of various ages and cord blood were deep-sequenced to test whether fetal clonotypes persist. Replicate twin experiments were performed at different times using different library preparation protocols to rule out contamination. What the work shows at the level of the full study, not this receptor alone: Zero-insertion analyses could be partly confounded by invariant T cells such as MAIT and iNKT, though diverse VJ usage argued against such confounding for most clonotypes. Compared with coincidental sharing between unrelated individuals, an excess of low generation-probability sequences was observed among out-of-frame TCR alpha sequences shared between twins. In beta out-of-frame sequences, excess twin sharing was weaker, because having fewer shared sequences lowered the signal-to-noise ratio. Fewer insertions were carried by abundant cord blood beta clonotypes, a similar but weaker trend appeared in young adult naive repertoires, and no such trend appeared in memory repertoires. Because the same donors could not be followed over many years, conclusions were based on cross-sectional statistical analysis. In monozygotic twins, recombination models systematically underestimated out-of-frame TCR alpha sharing, but the models matched the sharing seen between unrelated individuals.

Every donor in the study was a healthy Caucasian. Three pairs of female monozygotic twins, all aged roughly 18 to 30 years, were included in the twin cohort. The RNA used for TCR libraries was isolated from peripheral blood mononuclear cells. On this clonotype itself: Its antigen is currently not known. Per-base qualities were not stored, and no clone one base away is much larger.

The germline V gene gives CDR1 as SQVTM and CDR2 as ANQGSEA. The CDR3 numbers 14 residues from cysteine through phenylalanine. CDR3 DNA only is kept here, 42 bases in frame from base 1. V and J are truncated by 4 bases and 5 bases respectively, leaving an intervening sequence of 17 bases. The library relied on 5' RACE. TCRdb shows the sequencer as Illumina HiSeq 2000. A universal primer binding site was added through template switching, and the final cDNA carried a unique molecular identifier so that TCR cDNA molecules could be counted accurately. First-strand cDNA for TCR alpha and beta chains was synthesized from specific primers in the conserved constant-segment region. To control for contamination, every cDNA library carried two barcodes: a SMART-Mk sample barcode plus Illumina barcodes. Two successive PCR steps introduced TruSeq adapter sequences along with Illumina sample barcodes. TCR alpha and beta cDNA libraries were sequenced on the Illumina HiSeq platform with custom primers. In the source study's methods: Unique molecular identifiers were extracted from raw reads with MiGEC, and CDR3 positions were determined with MiXCR. For each individual, recombination models were inferred using an EM algorithm with the repgenHMM and IGoR tools. Shared clonotype analysis was performed with the tcR package in R, normalizing sharing by the product of cloneset sizes. Out-of-frame nonproductive sequences were analyzed to study raw recombination free of thymic and clonal selection effects. TCRdb reran the public reads through fastp at Q25 and MiXCR, keeping productive beta chains. Rows with one shared CDR3 protein collapse into an entry with the most common genes and DNA. Here the V and J calls rest on TCRdb's processing, not on the authors' analysis. A total of 700,000 to 950,000 distinct CDR3 sequences appear in this sample, 9% to 15% of them only once. The ten largest make up around 1.5% of the sample.

These same records also appear under a second study, on yellow fever vaccine responses in identical twins. That second publication adds: According to the authors, the vaccine-induced T cell response in identical twins seemed to be partly convergent and partly specific to each individual. The study precisely tracked vaccine-responding T cell clones in identical twins.

The chain couples TRBV29-1 to TRBJ1-1; the D gene cannot be named for sure. The TCR comes from a woman between 18 and 29 years old in good health. Source material: PBMCs. Here is the DNA: TGCAGCGTTGCTTCGCGGGGAGCGGGGACTGAAGCTTTCTTT. Translation gives CSVASRGAGTEAFF.